The 7 T cell receptor beta chains reported below all come from one sample, sequenced in a study of blood T cell repertoires in COVID-19. Profiling relied on immunoSEQ multiplex PCR, and the TCRdb table lists in-frame clones only, not all of them. The table includes about 250,000 clones, about 86% detected once. Sample: peripheral blood. These receptors were obtained from a man older than 75 with acute or convalescent COVID-19.

The chain recombines TRBV24-1 with TRBJ1-5; TRBD1 aligns across 8 bases. Germline V lookup: CDR1 KGHDR, CDR2 SFDVKD. The junction had 6 bases not matched to a gene; V was cut back by 7 bases and J by 2 bases. The CDR3 consists of 15 residues. This CDR3 reads CATSAGGGGNQPQHF. The DNA of the CDR3 is TGTGCCACCAGCGCAGGGGGCGGTGGCAATCAGCCCCAGCATTTT.

The J gene is TRBJ1-2, the V gene TRBV11-2; 12 nucleotides align to TRBD1. The CDR3 totals 15 residues. Per germline, CDR1 SGHAT and CDR2 FQNNGV. This CDR3 reads CAAKGQGALDYGYTF. CDR3 in DNA: TGTGCAGCGAAGGGACAGGGGGCGCTGGACTATGGCTACACCTTC.

V usage is TRBV3-1 (or the pseudogene TRBV3-2) and J usage is TRBJ1-6, with TRBD1 matching over 11 bases. CDR1 and CDR2 (germline): LGHDT, YNNKEL (reference sequence). V lost 1 base, J lost 7 bases, and 9 bases stayed unmatched. The CDR3 length is 18 residues. The CDR3 region is CASSQALRDRGRNSPLHF. DNA for the CDR3: TGTGCCAGCAGCCAAGCCCTCCGGGACAGGGGGAGGAATTCACCCCTCCACTTT.

The chain links TRBV27 to TRBJ1-1, with D possibly matching TRBD1 (6 bases). Trimming left V 9 bases short and J 1 base short, with 21 bases between. The CDR3 contains 16 residues. The germline CDR1 and CDR2 sequences are MNHEY and SMNVEV (reference sequence). The CDR3 spells CASLSGLGHSNTEAFF. DNA for the CDR3: TGTGCCAGTCTGTCTGGTCTGGGACACTCGAACACTGAAGCTTTCTTT.

This rearrangement joins TRBV2 to TRBJ2-1, with D uncertain. V lost 2 bases to trimming and J lost 0 bases, with 8 bases between them. This CDR3 contains 15 residues. Per germline, CDR1 SNHLY and CDR2 FYNNEI. In DNA form, the CDR3 reads TGTGCCAGCAGTGAACTACGGAGCTCCTACAATGAGCAGTTCTTC. Residues: CASSELRSSYNEQFF.

This clone was picked up one time. The V call is TRBV30, the J call TRBJ1-5, with 11 nucleotides matching TRBD1. V trimming: 7 bases; J trimming: 2 bases; junction bases outside the gene matches: 10. CDR1 is GTSNPN, CDR2 SVGIG, per germline (reference sequence). This CDR3 is 16 amino acids long. The CDR3 region is CASRDRGGLGNQPQHF. The CDR3 region has the DNA TGTGCCTCCCGGGACAGGGGGGGACTAGGCAATCAGCCCCAGCATTTT. The full variable domain, rest sourced from reference TRBV30 and TRBJ1-5, is SQTIHQWPATLVQPVGSPLSLECTVEGTSNPNLYWYRQAAGRGLQLLFYSVGIGQISSEVPQNLSASRPQDRQFILSSKKLLLSDSGFYLCASRDRGGLGNQPQHFGDGTRLSIL.

The chain recombines TRBV7-9 with TRBJ1-4; D might be TRBD1 (6 bases). CDR3 length: 14 residues. V lost 5 bases and J lost 4, with 11 bases in between. Germline assignment: CDR1 SEHNR and CDR2 FQNEAQ (reference sequence). CDR3 sequence (DNA): TGTGCCAGCAGCCCTGGACAGATTAATGAAAAACTGTTTTTT. Residues: CASSPGQINEKLFF.